The clone carrying this T cell receptor beta chain was picked up a small number of times. Between the trimmed V and J ends, which lost 2 bases and 0 bases, there was a span of 8 bases. This CDR3 contains 15 residues. Germline CDR1 KGHSH, CDR2 LQKENI. The data belong to a study of T-cell memory formation after mild COVID-19. TCRdb independently ran MiXCR on the 5' RACE reads; one entry per CDR3 protein. The table lists under 700,000 distinct CDR3 sequences, about 20% of them singletons. The chain couples TRBV18 to TRBJ2-1; no reliable D call. The receptor was isolated from an adult woman who had mild COVID-19 (a few samples of this study predate the infection). Cell type and time point are not known. The sequenced sample was PBMCs or a T cell subset sorted from them (not recorded which). CDR3: CASSPYSGSYNEQFF. The CDR3 coding sequence is TGTGCCAGCTCACCATACTCAGGCTCCTACAATGAGCAGTTCTTC.